This TCR beta chain appears in the sequencing data of a study of T cells expressing NK-cell markers. Across the whole study: According to the study, TCR beta repertoires originated from sorted CD3+CD56+NKG2C+, CD3+CD56+NKG2C- and CD3+CD56-NKG2C+ T cells. Seropositivity for HCMV was found in seven of the eight sequenced donors, with one seronegative. Study-level results: Of the CD8+ T cell pool in more than 5 donors, roughly 1.0-7.5% was accounted for by dominant NKG2C+ clonotypes.

As for this clonotype: Its antigen is still unknown.

This CDR3 has 13 residues. Germline values: CDR1 MDHEN, CDR2 SYDVKM. A 5'RACE template switching approach incorporating UMIs was used to make TCR beta cDNA. TCRdb re-called the 5' RACE reads and catalogs CDR3 proteins one per entry, DNA excluded. The repertoire table contains hundreds of thousands of distinct CDR3 sequences. The chain carries TRBV28 and TRBJ2-7; there is no DNA to check the TCRdb D call of TRBD1. Sequencing was performed on blood T cells: a sorted CD56 or NKG2C T cell subset, CD4+ or CD8+ T cells, or bulk PBMC T cells (not recorded which). The TCR comes from a man aged 18 to 69 in good health. The CDR3 region is CASSRDTPGEQYF. Filled out from reference TRBV28 and TRBJ2-7, the complete variable domain reads DVKVTQSSRYLVKRTGEKVFLECVQDMDHENMFWYRQDPGLGLRLIYFSYDVKMKEKGDIPEGYSVSREKKERFSLILESASTNQTSMYLCASSRDTPGEQYFGPGTRLTVT.